Presented here are 7 T cell receptor beta chains from one specimen sequenced in a study of blood T cell repertoires in COVID-19. The assay was immunoSEQ multiplex PCR, and TCRdb's table has in-frame clones only and misses some. Here the sample spans about 370,000 clones, roughly 90% being singletons. The sample comprised peripheral blood. These receptors were collected from a woman in her 30s with COVID-19, enrolled during active disease.

The chain has TRBV6-5 and TRBJ2-7; TRBD1 aligns across 7 bases. The CDR3 contains 16 residues. Germline CDR1 reads MNHEY; CDR2 reads SVGAGI. The trim removed 4 bases at V and 3 bases at J, leaving 12 bases unmatched. The CDR3 region is CASSLTGYRNLYEQYF. For the CDR3, the DNA is TGTGCCAGCAGTTTGACAGGGTATAGGAATCTCTACGAGCAGTACTTC.

This clone was seen once. The rearrangement links TRBV27 to TRBJ2-7; 7 bases match TRBD1. Trimming at V came to 5 bases and at J to 4 bases, leaving 11 bases not matched to a gene. Germline loops: CDR1 MNHEY, CDR2 SMNVEV (reference sequence). This CDR3 has 15 amino acids. CDR3: CASSPYYRGRYEQYF. In DNA form, the CDR3 reads TGTGCCAGCAGTCCTTACTACAGGGGTAGGTACGAGCAGTACTTC.

As to this clone: This CDR3 is also generated by other DNA sequences in the sample. The gene calls are TRBV27 and TRBJ2-7; D is perhaps TRBD2 (6 bases). The CDR3 spans 14 residues. Between the trimmed V and J ends, which lost 3 bases and 0 bases, there was a span of 9 bases. Germline V gives CDR1 MNHEY, CDR2 SMNVEV (reference sequence). The CDR3, as DNA: TGTGCCAGCAGTTTTGGGGGGAGCTCCTACGAGCAGTACTTC. This sequence encodes CASSFGGSSYEQYF.

J is TRBJ2-1 and V is TRBV12-2; TRBD2 is the table's D call and was not checked against the DNA. TRBV12-2 is a documented pseudogene. CDR3 length: 15 amino acids. The CDR3 coding sequence is TGTGCAAGTCGCTTAAATTGGGGGGGTACGGATGAGCAGTTCTTC. Residues: CASRLNWGGTDEQFF.

Points on this clone: Other DNA sequences in this specimen translate into the identical CDR3. The CDR3 coding sequence is TGCGCCAGCAGCTTGGGGACAGGGGGCGGGGAGACCCAGTACTTC. Its protein product is CASSLGTGGGETQYF. The chain joins TRBV5-1 to TRBJ2-5, with 11 bases matching TRBD1. Germline CDR1 SGHRS, CDR2 YFSETQ. This CDR3 is built from 15 residues. The V segment lost 0 bases and the J segment 5 bases; nucleotides outside the gene matches: 3. Full variable domain (outside the CDR3, taken from reference TRBV5-1 and TRBJ2-5): KAGVTQTPRYLIKTRGQQVTLSCSPISGHRSVSWYQQTPGQGLQFLFEYFSETQRNKGNFPGRFSGRQFSNSRSEMNVSTLELGDSALYLCASSLGTGGGETQYFGPGTRLLVL.

This chain joins TRBV10-3 and TRBJ1-1, with 8 bases matching TRBD1. V lost 5 bases to trimming and J lost 10 bases; unmatched junction nucleotides: 9. CDR1 and CDR2 (germline): ENHRY, SYGVKD. This CDR3 region has 13 residues. CDR3 DNA sequence: TGTGCCATCAGTCGGACAGGGAAAGGAGGAGCTTTCTTT. The encoded protein is CAISRTGKGGAFF.

This clone was seen just once. This sequence joins TRBV19 and TRBJ2-1; TRBD1 is a possible D gene (6 bases). Trimming pared 6 bases from V and 12 bases from J, leaving 18 bases between. Germline CDR1 LNHDA, CDR2 SQIVND (reference sequence). The CDR3 runs 13 residues. The CDR3 DNA is TGTGCCAGTAGAGAATTTGGGGGCCGGGGGCAGTTCTTC. It is translated as CASREFGGRGQFF.